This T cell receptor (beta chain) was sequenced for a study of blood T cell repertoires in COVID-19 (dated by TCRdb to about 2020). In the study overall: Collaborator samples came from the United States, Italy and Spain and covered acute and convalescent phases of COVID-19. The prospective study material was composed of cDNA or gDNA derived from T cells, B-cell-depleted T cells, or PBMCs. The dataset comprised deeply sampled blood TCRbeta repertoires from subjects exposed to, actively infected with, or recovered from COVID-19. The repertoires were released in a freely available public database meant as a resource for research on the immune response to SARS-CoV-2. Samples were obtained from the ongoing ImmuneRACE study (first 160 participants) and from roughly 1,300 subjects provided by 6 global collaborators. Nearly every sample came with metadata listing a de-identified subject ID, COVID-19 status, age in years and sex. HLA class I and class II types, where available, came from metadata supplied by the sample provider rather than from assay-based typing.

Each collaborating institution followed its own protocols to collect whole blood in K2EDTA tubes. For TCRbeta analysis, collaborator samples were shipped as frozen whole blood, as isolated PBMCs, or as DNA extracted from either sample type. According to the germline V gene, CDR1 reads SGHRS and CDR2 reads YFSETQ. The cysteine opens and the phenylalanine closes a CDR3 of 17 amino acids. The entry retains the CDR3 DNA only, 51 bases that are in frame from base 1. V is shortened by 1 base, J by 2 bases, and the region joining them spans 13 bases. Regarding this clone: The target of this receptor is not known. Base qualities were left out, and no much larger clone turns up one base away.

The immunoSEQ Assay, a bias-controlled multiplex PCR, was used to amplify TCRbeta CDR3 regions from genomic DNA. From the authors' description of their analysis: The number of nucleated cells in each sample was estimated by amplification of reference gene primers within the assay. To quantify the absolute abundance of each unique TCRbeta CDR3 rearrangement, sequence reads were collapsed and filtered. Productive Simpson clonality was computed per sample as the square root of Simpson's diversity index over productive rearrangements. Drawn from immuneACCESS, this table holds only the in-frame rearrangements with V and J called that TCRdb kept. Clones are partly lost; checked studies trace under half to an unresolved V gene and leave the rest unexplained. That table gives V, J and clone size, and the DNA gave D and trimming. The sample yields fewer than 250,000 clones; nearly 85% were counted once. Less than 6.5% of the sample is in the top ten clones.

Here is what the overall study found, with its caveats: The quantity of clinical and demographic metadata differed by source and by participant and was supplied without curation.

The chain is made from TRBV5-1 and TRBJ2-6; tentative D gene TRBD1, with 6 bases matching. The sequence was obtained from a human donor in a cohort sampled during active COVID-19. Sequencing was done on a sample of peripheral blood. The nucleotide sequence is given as TGCGCCAGCAGCTTGTTGAGAGGGGGTGCTGGGGCCAACGTCCTGACTTTC. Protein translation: CASSLLRGGAGANVLTF.